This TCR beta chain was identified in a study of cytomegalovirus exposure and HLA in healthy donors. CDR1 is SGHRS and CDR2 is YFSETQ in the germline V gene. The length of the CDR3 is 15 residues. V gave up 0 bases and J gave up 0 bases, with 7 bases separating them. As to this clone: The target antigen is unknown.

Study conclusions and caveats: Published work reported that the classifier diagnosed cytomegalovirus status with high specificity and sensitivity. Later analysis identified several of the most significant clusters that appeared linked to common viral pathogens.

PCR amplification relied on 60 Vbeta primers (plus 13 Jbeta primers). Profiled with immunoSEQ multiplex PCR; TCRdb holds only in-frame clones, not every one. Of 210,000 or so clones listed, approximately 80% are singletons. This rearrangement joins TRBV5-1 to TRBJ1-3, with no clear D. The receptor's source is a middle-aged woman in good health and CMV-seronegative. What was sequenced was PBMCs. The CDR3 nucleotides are TGCGCCAGCAGCTTGGGGAGGGCCTCTGGAAACACCATATATTTT. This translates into CASSLGRASGNTIYF.